These 32 T cell receptor beta chains originate from one sample sequenced in a study of blood T cell repertoires in COVID-19. Repertoires were generated with immunoSEQ multiplex PCR, while TCRdb's copy carries only in-frame clones and drops some. Among fewer than 85,000 clones listed, around 81% were seen once. The specimen was peripheral blood. Source of these receptors: a human donor in a cohort sampled during active COVID-19.

V and J are TRBV28 and TRBJ2-2; TRBD2 agrees at 9 bases. The trim removed 4 bases at V and 6 bases at J, leaving 12 bases unmatched. The CDR3 runs 17 residues. Germline V gives CDR1 MDHEN, CDR2 SYDVKM. CDR3 loop: CASSSQSGGPVPGELFF. The CDR3 DNA sequence: TGTGCCAGCAGTTCTCAGAGCGGGGGGCCCGTCCCCGGGGAGCTGTTTTTT.

The chain joins TRBV4-2 to TRBJ2-7; 8 nucleotides line up with TRBD1. Germline lookup yields CDR1 LGHNA and CDR2 YNFKEQ. This CDR3 has 15 residues. V dropped 4 bases and J dropped 0; count of bases not matched to a gene: 5. CDR3 residues: CASSPRDRTSYEQYF. The DNA for the CDR3 is TGTGCCAGCAGCCCGCGGGACAGGACCTCCTACGAGCAGTACTTC.

CDR3 nucleotides: TGTGCCAGCAGTTACGGCCCGACAGGAAACACTGAAGCTTTCTTT. Translation: CASSYGPTGNTEAFF. The chain couples TRBV6-5 to TRBJ1-1; D possibly corresponds to TRBD1 (6 bases). The germline CDR1 and CDR2 sequences are MNHEY and SVGAGI. Deletions cut 2 bases from V and 2 bases from J, with 12 bases between. This CDR3 spans 15 amino acids.

In its sample, this clone was seen once. The chain couples TRBV19 to TRBJ1-1; 12 nucleotides match TRBD1. With 6 bases clipped from V and 1 base from J, the junction kept 6 bases outside the gene matches. This CDR3 comprises 16 residues. Germline loops: CDR1 LNHDA, CDR2 SQIVND (reference sequence). The CDR3 is CASRDRDRGPNTEAFF. The CDR3 region has the DNA TGTGCCAGTAGAGACCGGGACAGGGGGCCGAACACTGAAGCTTTCTTT.

The chain uses TRBV18 and TRBJ2-7; 9 bases fit TRBD1. CDR1 is KGHSH and CDR2 is LQKENI in the germline V gene. Losses at the gene ends were 8 bases for V and 5 bases for J; bases not matched to a gene: 10. The CDR3 has 14 amino acids. CDR3 sequence reads: CASVDRDRVHEQYF. The CDR3, as DNA: TGTGCCAGCGTGGACCGGGACAGGGTCCACGAGCAGTACTTC.

This chain connects TRBV19 to TRBJ1-5; 8 nucleotides line up with TRBD1. The trim removed 0 bases at V and 9 bases at J, leaving 7 bases unmatched. From germline, CDR1 is LNHDA and CDR2 SQIVND (reference sequence). The CDR3 runs 15 residues. CDR3 loop: CASSIDYRGNAPQHF. CDR3 in DNA: TGTGCCAGTAGTATAGATTACAGGGGGAACGCGCCCCAGCATTTT.

The gene calls are TRBV12-5 and TRBJ1-1, with TRBD1 matching over 7 bases. The CDR3 length is 20 residues. The junction had 17 bases not matched to a gene; V was cut back by 1 base and J by 0 bases. The V gene's germline CDR1 is LGHNT and CDR2 FRNRAP. The CDR3 loop reads CASGLAPGQRLVPMNTEAFF. CDR3 in DNA: TGTGCTAGTGGTTTGGCTCCGGGACAGCGTTTAGTCCCGATGAACACTGAAGCTTTCTTT. Looking up the rest from reference TRBV12-5 and TRBJ1-1 gives the full variable domain: DARVTQTPRHKVTEMGQEVTMRCQPILGHNTVFWYRQTMMQGLELLAYFRNRAPLDDSGMPKDRFSAEMPDATLATLKIQPSEPRDSAVYFCASGLAPGQRLVPMNTEAFFGQGTRLTVV.

The chain has TRBV28 and TRBJ2-7; tentative D call: TRBD1 (5 bases). Germline V CDR1 and CDR2: MDHEN, SYDVKM. This CDR3 comprises 16 residues. The V end was cut by 6 bases, the J end by 0 bases, with 18 bases between. The CDR3 nucleotides are TGTGCCAGCAGATTACAGTTTGAGGACACCTCCTACGAGCAGTACTTC. Its protein product is CASRLQFEDTSYEQYF.

The V and J genes are TRBV5-4 and TRBJ2-5; 12 nucleotides align to TRBD2. In germline, CDR1 is SGHNT, CDR2 YYREEE (reference sequence). The CDR3 runs 17 residues. V lost 5 bases and J lost 5; bases outside the gene matches: 13. The CDR3 nucleotides are TGTGCCAGCAGGACCGGGACTAGCGGGCGGGCGGAGGAGACCCAGTACTTC. This gives the protein CASRTGTSGRAEETQYF.

V usage is TRBV4-2 and J usage is TRBJ2-7; D might be TRBD1 (5 bases). Trimming left V 0 bases short and J 4 bases short, with 13 bases between. This CDR3 has 15 amino acids. Looked up from germline, CDR1 is LGHNA and CDR2 is YNFKEQ. Written as DNA, the CDR3 is TGTGCCAGCAGCCAAGAGAGGAGCAGGGCGTACGAGCAGTACTTC. Encoded protein: CASSQERSRAYEQYF.

The V call is TRBV12-2, the J call TRBJ2-7; TRBD1 reflects the table's D call only, with no check against the DNA. TRBV12-2 is a listed pseudogene. This CDR3 is built from 18 residues. The CDR3: CASRTGHPTHQSSYEQYF. The CDR3 DNA sequence: TGTGCAAGTCGCACGGGACATCCCACCCACCAATCCTCCTACGAGCAGTACTTC.

CDR3 coding DNA: TGTGCCAGCAGCTTGGAGAATGGGTACGAGCAGTACTTC. Residues: CASSLENGYEQYF. The rearrangement uses TRBV11-3 and TRBJ2-7; D is unresolved. The CDR3 has 13 amino acids. Germline CDR1 reads SGHNT; CDR2 reads YENEEA. Trimming removed 3 bases from V and 4 bases from J, with 10 bases in between.

J is TRBJ1-2 and V is TRBV5-5; 7 bases line up with TRBD1. Germline V gene lookup returns CDR1 SGHKS and CDR2 YYEKEE (reference sequence). The CDR3 has 14 residues. V shed 6 bases, J shed 6 bases, and the junction held 11 bases outside the gene matches. The CDR3 sequence: CASIRTRQGDGYTF. CDR3 DNA: TGTGCCAGCATACGCACCAGACAGGGTGATGGCTACACCTTC. Supplemented by reference TRBV5-5 and TRBJ1-2, the full variable domain reads DAGVTQSPTHLIKTRGQQVTLRCSPISGHKSVSWYQQVLGQGPQFIFQYYEKEERGRGNFPDRFSARQFPNYSSELNVNALLLGDSALYLCASIRTRQGDGYTFGSGTRLTVV.

This clone appeared once. The V and J genes are TRBV9 and TRBJ1-3; tentative D call: TRBD1 (6 bases). Germline V lookup: CDR1 SGDLS, CDR2 YYNGEE. Trimming stripped 2 bases from V and 3 bases from J, with 18 bases between. CDR3 length: 17 amino acids. CDR3 coding DNA: TGTGCCAGCAGCGTGAGGGCAGGGGCGTTAGGTGGAAACACCATATATTTT. It codes for CASSVRAGALGGNTIYF.

The chain is built from TRBV5-1 and TRBJ1-5, with D maybe TRBD1 (6 bases). CDR3 length equals 15 residues. V was pared by 0 bases and J by 4 bases, with 11 bases between. Germline loops: CDR1 SGHRS, CDR2 YFSETQ. The CDR3 loop reads CASSLDGDRNQPQHF. The CDR3 region has the DNA TGCGCCAGCAGCTTGGACGGTGACAGGAATCAGCCCCAGCATTTT.

The rearrangement links TRBV6-1 to TRBJ1-1, with D possibly TRBD1 on 5 matching bases. The CDR3 is made up of 15 amino acids. Trimming stripped 2 bases from V and 3 bases from J, with 13 bases between. Germline V CDR1 and CDR2: MNHNS, SASEGT. The CDR3 spells CASSERAGPYTEAFF. CDR3 nucleotide sequence: TGTGCCAGCAGTGAACGGGCAGGGCCCTACACTGAAGCTTTCTTT.

V is TRBV5-1 and J is TRBJ2-6; D unresolved. V gave up 3 bases and J gave up 1 base, with 11 bases separating them. Germline CDR1 is SGHRS and CDR2 is YFSETQ. The CDR3 runs to 16 residues. The chain's CDR3 is CASSSQPISGANVLTF. The CDR3, as DNA: TGCGCCAGCAGCTCACAGCCTATATCTGGGGCCAACGTCCTGACTTTC.

The V gene is TRBV7-2, the J gene TRBJ2-7, with a tentative D call TRBD2 (5 bases). Germline V gene data show CDR1 as SGHTA and CDR2 as FQGNSA. The CDR3 spans 16 residues. V was pared by 2 bases and J by 7 bases, with 21 bases between. The DNA for the CDR3 is TGTGCCAGCAGCTTATACGGGGTTAAGGGCCTAGGGGAGCAGTACTTC. Amino acid sequence: CASSLYGVKGLGEQYF.

A few counts support this clone. CDR3 sequence (DNA): TGTGCCAGTAGTATAGACAGGGCTGATGGCTACACCTTC. This translates into CASSIDRADGYTF. V usage is TRBV19 and J usage is TRBJ1-2; a weak D match, TRBD1 (5 bases). Deletions cut 0 bases from V and 6 bases from J, with 8 bases between. Germline CDR1 and CDR2: LNHDA and SQIVND (reference sequence). This CDR3 spans 13 amino acids. Combining the CDR3 with reference TRBV19 and TRBJ1-2 gives the whole variable domain DGGITQSPKYLFRKEGQNVTLSCEQNLNHDAMYWYRQDPGQGLRLIYYSQIVNDFQKGDIAEGYSVSREKKESFPLTVTSAQKNPTAFYLCASSIDRADGYTFGSGTRLTVV.

Points on this clone: The same CDR3 can be traced to other DNA sequences in this sample. The chain has TRBV4-1 and TRBJ1-3; 7 bases fit TRBD1. V lost 4 bases and J lost 0; bases outside the gene matches: 3. The CDR3 length is 15 residues. Germline CDR1 and CDR2: MGHRA and YSYEKL. The CDR3 loop is CASSRDSNSGNTIYF. Written as DNA, the CDR3 is TGCGCCAGCAGCCGGGACAGCAACTCTGGAAACACCATATATTTT.

The V and J genes are TRBV19 and TRBJ1-6, with TRBD1 matching over 10 bases. The germline V gene has CDR1 LNHDA and CDR2 SQIVND (reference sequence). The CDR3 consists of 17 residues. V gave up 7 bases and J gave up 6 bases; unmatched junction bases: 12. The CDR3 loop reads CASTTDSGTGVNSPLHF. DNA of the CDR3: TGTGCCAGTACCACCGACTCCGGGACAGGGGTTAATTCACCCCTCCACTTT.

The count of this clone is one. The chain joins TRBV4-3 to TRBJ2-7; D might be TRBD1 (6 bases). This CDR3 has 17 residues. The germline V gene encodes CDR1 LGHNA and CDR2 YSLEER. The V gene lost 0 bases and the J gene lost 2 bases, with 17 bases spanning the gap. The CDR3 DNA is TGCGCCAGCAGCCAAGATCAGGCAGGACAGACAGCCTACGAGCAGTACTTC. Protein: CASSQDQAGQTAYEQYF.

The chain employs TRBV7-6 and TRBJ2-2, with 10 bases matching TRBD1. From germline, CDR1 is SGHVS and CDR2 FNYEAQ. The CDR3 length is 16 residues. J lost 4 bases, V lost 1 base, and 3 bases had no gene match. The CDR3 loop is CASSLGQGARTGELFF. In DNA, the CDR3 is TGTGCCAGCAGCTTAGGACAGGGGGCTCGCACCGGGGAGCTGTTTTTT.

The CDR3 loop is CASSLRTSGGILDGTYF. CDR3 in DNA: TGTGCCAGCAGCCTACGGACTAGCGGGGGGATCTTAGACGGCACGTACTTC. The chain combines TRBV3-1 (or the pseudogene TRBV3-2) with TRBJ2-7; 14 nucleotides line up with TRBD2. This CDR3 spans 17 amino acids. CDR1 and CDR2 from the germline V gene are LGHDT and YNNKEL (reference sequence). V shed 4 bases, J shed 12 bases, and the junction held 17 bases outside the gene matches.

The gene calls are TRBV14 and TRBJ2-4, with TRBD1 matching 9 bases. The length of the CDR3 is 17 residues. The germline V gene encodes CDR1 SGHDN and CDR2 FVKESK. V shed 0 bases and J 4 bases; nucleotides not matched to a gene: 7. CDR3 residues: CASSQDRAGTGKNIQYF. The CDR3 DNA follows: TGTGCCAGCAGCCAAGATCGAGCCGGGACAGGGAAAAACATTCAGTACTTC.

The chain joins TRBV21-1 to TRBJ2-5; TRBD2 is the table's D call, not checked against the DNA. TRBV21-1 is noted as a pseudogene. CDR3 size: 16 residues. CDR3 protein: CASSLWWTSGKETQYF. In nucleotides, the CDR3 is TGTGCCAGCAGCCTTTGGTGGACTAGCGGCAAAGAGACCCAGTACTTC.

V and J are TRBV5-6 and TRBJ2-5; 8 bases agree with TRBD2. Germline CDR1 is SGHDT and CDR2 is YYEEEE. The ends lost 5 bases at V and 4 bases at J; junction bases unmatched: 7. CDR3 size: 14 residues. CDR3 in amino acids: CASSSRGGVETQYF. The CDR3 nucleotides read TGTGCCAGCAGTTCCCGGGGGGGCGTAGAGACCCAGTACTTC.

The rearrangement uses TRBV28 and TRBJ1-5; D may be TRBD1 (5 bases). V was shortened by 8 bases and J by 3 bases, with 11 bases between the two germline ends. The germline gives CDR1 MDHEN, CDR2 SYDVKM. The CDR3 loop spans 13 amino acids. In nucleotides, the CDR3 is TGTGCCAGCTATGACAGAAACAATCAGCCCCAGCATTTT. Protein product: CASYDRNNQPQHF.

This clone was seen more than once but under ten times. The V gene is TRBV7-9, the J gene TRBJ2-7; 7 nucleotides agree with TRBD1. The CDR3 has 14 residues. V lost 5 bases and J lost 2; bases outside the gene matches: 6. From germline, CDR1 is SEHNR and CDR2 FQNEAQ (reference sequence). The CDR3 protein is CASSPIGTAYEQYF. CDR3 DNA: TGTGCCAGCAGCCCCATTGGGACAGCCTACGAGCAGTACTTC.

This clone showed up just once. V is TRBV5-1 and J is TRBJ2-7, with 9 nucleotides matching TRBD2. V lost 4 bases, J lost 3 bases, and 5 bases stayed unmatched. This CDR3 comprises 14 residues. Per the germline V gene, CDR1 is SGHRS and CDR2 is YFSETQ. CDR3 amino acids: CASSPGGGVYEQYF. CDR3 coding DNA: TGCGCCAGCAGCCCGGGCGGGGGGGTCTACGAGCAGTACTTC.

The sample holds one count of this clone. The chain is built from TRBV15 and TRBJ1-6, with TRBD1 matching over 11 bases. The CDR3 spans 19 residues. Trimming removed 1 base from V and 6 bases from J; junction bases left unmatched: 11. Germline V gene lookup returns CDR1 LNHNV and CDR2 YYDKDF (reference sequence). CDR3 nucleotides: TGTGCCACCAGCAGAGCCCGGGACAGGGGGGATTCATCTAATTCACCCCTCCACTTT. It codes for CATSRARDRGDSSNSPLHF.

A note on this clone: The identical CDR3 is also encoded by other nucleotide sequences in the sample. The J gene is TRBJ1-6, the V gene TRBV5-5; perhaps TRBD1 as D (5 bases). Germline V CDR1 and CDR2: SGHKS, YYEKEE (reference sequence). V dropped 0 bases and J dropped 9 bases, with 13 bases sitting between them. The CDR3 has 15 residues. The CDR3 nucleotides are TGTGCCAGCAGCTTGGATGCCACGGGGGGTTCACCCCTCCACTTT. Residues: CASSLDATGGSPLHF.